Following are 2 T cell receptor beta chains from one sample sequenced in a study of cytotoxic CD8 clonotypes in ibrutinib-treated CLL. Measured with immunoSEQ multiplex PCR; TCRdb has only the in-frame clones, and not every one. This sample has roughly 250,000 clones, with 70% found just once. The sample consisted of PBMCs, taken after 24 months of ibrutinib treatment. These receptors all come from a human donor with chronic lymphocytic leukemia.

V and J are TRBV29-1 and TRBJ2-3; the D is unclear. V lost 1 base and J 0 bases, leaving 5 bases between the germline ends. The CDR3 extends over 13 amino acids. CDR1 SQVTM and CDR2 ANQGSEA come from the germline V gene. In DNA form, the CDR3 reads TGCAGCGTTGAAGTTTCCAGCACAGATACGCAGTATTTT. Protein sequence: CSVEVSSTDTQYF.

The chain couples TRBV29-1 to TRBJ1-1; the D gene is possibly TRBD1 (6 bases). From germline, CDR1 is SQVTM and CDR2 ANQGSEA. CDR3 length equals 12 residues. V lost 8 bases, J lost 11 bases, and 21 bases lay in between. This CDR3 is CSIQGMARGAFF. The DNA of the CDR3 is TGCAGCATACAGGGAATGGCTCGTGGGGCTTTCTTT.